Sequencing of this TCR beta chain was carried out in a study of OX40 agonist ivuxolimab in advanced cancers. With respect to the entire study: The costimulatory receptor OX40 (CD134) was targeted by ivuxolimab, a fully human IgG2 agonistic monoclonal antibody. The monotherapy dose-escalation portion (N ≈ 50 patients) of the phase I ivuxolimab trial is reported in the paper. Intravenous ivuxolimab was administered to patients every 2 weeks at six dose levels: 0.01, 0.1, 0.3, 1.5, 3 and 10 mg/kg. In the dose-escalation cohort, 82.7% of patients were male, and the mean age was roughly 60 years with a range of 23 to 79. Patients were allowed to have had prior anti-PD-1, anti-PD-L1 or anti-CTLA-4 therapy, and 40% of the dose-escalation patients had previously received checkpoint inhibitors. Partial responses occurred in three dose-escalation patients, of whom one had hepatocellular carcinoma and two had cutaneous melanoma. Of the approximately 50 dose-escalation patients, hepatocellular carcinoma was present in around 19, melanoma in approximately 15, renal cell carcinoma in 9 and head and neck cancer in 9. The purpose of peripheral TCRbeta sequencing was to test whether ivuxolimab changed TCR sequence diversity and led to clonal T-cell expansion. Results and caveats for the whole study, not just this receptor: At doses of 0.1 to 3.0 mg/kg, clonal expansion of both CD4+ and CD8+ blood T cells was observed from baseline to week 6. After ivuxolimab, more expanded clones were found on average in CD8+ T cells than in CD4+ T cells. In partial responders in the 0.1-3.0 mg/kg groups, normalized peripheral clonal expansion was found to be among the lowest, especially among CD8+ T cells. The antigen specificity of the clonally expanded peripheral T cells was not determined. Low levels of normalized T-cell clonal expansion were also shown by some nonresponding patients.

To sequence the TCRbeta CDR3 region, genomic DNA was isolated from the sorted cells. TCRbeta CDR3 regions were sequenced using the immunoSEQ Assay. Imported from immuneACCESS, the table was reduced by TCRdb to in-frame sequences with V and J called. These copies leave out some clones; in studies compared against another copy, an unresolved V gene accounts for under half, and the cause of the remainder is not known. For this sample there are nearly 50,000 clones; 88% appear just once. The ten largest clones represent about 0.64% of the sample. About this clone: The specificity of this receptor is unknown. No base qualities exist here, and no much larger clone lies one base off it.

The trial excluded patients who had a history of autoimmune disease or were on systemic immunosuppression. Peripheral blood for TCR sequencing was collected from all dose cohorts at baseline, on cycle 4 day 1, and on cycle 7 day 1. Samples were obtained from an open-label, multicenter, first-in-human phase I dose-escalation trial of ivuxolimab. Adults with locally advanced or metastatic melanoma, renal cell carcinoma, hepatocellular carcinoma or head and neck squamous cell carcinoma were enrolled in the trial. CD4+ and CD8+ T cells were sorted separately from peripheral blood before TCR sequencing. Counted from cysteine to phenylalanine, this CDR3 has 15 amino acids. The CDR3 DNA has 45 bases and is translated from base 1. Trimming accounts for 5 bases at V and 5 bases at J, while the number of junction bases matched to no gene is 11. The germline V gene specifies SGHTA as CDR1 and FQGTGA as CDR2.

Material: CD4+ or CD8+ T cells sorted from blood, obtained in a trial of the OX40 agonist ivuxolimab. This receptor was identified in an adult with an advanced solid tumor such as melanoma, head and neck, liver or kidney cancer. The rearranged chain carries TRBV7-3 and TRBJ1-1, and 7 junction bases match TRBD1. The DNA reads TGTGCCAGCAGCACAGGGGCCCAAGGGACTACTGAAGCTTTCTTT. The encoded protein is CASSTGAQGTTEAFF.